Listed here are 13 T cell receptor beta chains from one sample, sequenced in a study of blood T cell repertoires in COVID-19. The repertoire was sequenced with immunoSEQ multiplex PCR; TCRdb's copy has only in-frame clones and lacks some. The sample lists over 200,000 clones, around 88% seen once, with about 1.5% in the top ten. What was sequenced was peripheral blood. These receptor sequences come from a man aged 18 to 30 with active or convalescent COVID-19.

V and J are TRBV19 and TRBJ1-1; D might be TRBD1 (5 bases). Trimming cost V 8 bases and J 5 bases, with 15 bases left between them. CDR1 and CDR2 from the germline V gene are LNHDA and SQIVND (reference sequence). The CDR3 contains 13 residues. The CDR3 spells CASAENRGTEAFF. DNA of the CDR3: TGTGCCAGTGCTGAGAATAGGGGTACTGAAGCTTTCTTT. The whole variable domain, filled in from reference TRBV19 and TRBJ1-1, reads DGGITQSPKYLFRKEGQNVTLSCEQNLNHDAMYWYRQDPGQGLRLIYYSQIVNDFQKGDIAEGYSVSREKKESFPLTVTSAQKNPTAFYLCASAENRGTEAFFGQGTRLTVV.

The rearrangement joins TRBV7-2 to TRBJ1-3, with 8 nucleotides matching TRBD1. Per the germline V gene, CDR1 is SGHTA and CDR2 is FQGNSA. The CDR3 has 14 residues. V shed 5 bases, J shed 3 bases, and the junction held 3 bases outside the gene matches. The CDR3 DNA sequence: TGTGCCAGCAGCCCGGACAGGGTTGGAAACACCATATATTTT. It encodes CASSPDRVGNTIYF.

The chain couples TRBV29-1 to TRBJ2-2; D uncertain. Between the trimmed V and J ends, which lost 3 bases and 3 bases, there was a span of 2 bases. The germline gives CDR1 SQVTM, CDR2 ANQGSEA. The CDR3 runs to 11 residues. The CDR3 protein is CSVDDTGELFF. In DNA, the CDR3 is TGCAGCGTTGACGACACCGGGGAGCTGTTTTTT.

The V gene is TRBV18, the J gene TRBJ1-4; D unresolved. V was shortened by 3 bases and J by 4 bases, with 3 bases between the two germline ends. CDR1 and CDR2 from the germline V gene are KGHSH and LQKENI. The CDR3 contains 12 residues. CDR3 residues: CASSPGNEKLFF. The CDR3 DNA reads as TGTGCCAGCTCACCCGGTAATGAAAAACTGTTTTTT.

This chain links TRBV4-3 with TRBJ2-7; D perhaps matches TRBD1 (6 bases). The CDR3 contains 15 residues. With 1 base removed from V and 2 bases from J, the gap between germline ends came to 12 bases. Germline CDR1 and CDR2: LGHNA and YSLEER. As DNA, the CDR3 is TGCGCCAGCAGCCAAGGGGCAGGGGCTACCTACGAGCAGTACTTC. This gives the protein CASSQGAGATYEQYF.

The table lists this clone with a count of one. The V and J genes are TRBV15 and TRBJ2-1; 10 bases line up with TRBD2. Germline assignment: CDR1 LNHNV and CDR2 YYDKDF (reference sequence). V lost 9 bases and J lost 11; bases outside the gene matches: 7. The CDR3 runs 12 residues. CDR3 sequence reads: CATAGGAGKQFF. In nucleotides, the CDR3 is TGTGCCACAGCGGGGGGGGCTGGTAAGCAGTTCTTC.

This clone has more than one count but fewer than ten. The V call is TRBV6-4, the J call TRBJ1-3; the match to TRBD1 covers 7 bases. This CDR3 is built from 15 residues. V was pared by 6 bases and J by 0 bases, with 5 bases of the junction left unmatched. In germline, CDR1 is MRHNA, CDR2 SNTAGT. Here the CDR3 DNA reads TGTGCCAGCAGGAGGGACAGCACCTCTGGAAACACCATATATTTT. Translating it yields CASRRDSTSGNTIYF.

The V gene is TRBV7-3, the J gene TRBJ2-2; TRBD1 might be the D (6 bases). Germline V gene data show CDR1 as SGHTA and CDR2 as FQGTGA. Trimming cost V 5 bases and J 0 bases, with 13 bases left between them. The length of the CDR3 is 16 residues. CDR3 protein: CASSPQGRTNTGELFF. CDR3 DNA: TGTGCCAGCAGCCCCCAGGGGCGCACGAACACCGGGGAGCTGTTTTTT.

This chain uses TRBV30 with TRBJ1-1; possible D gene TRBD1, 5 bases. Germline CDR1 reads GTSNPN; CDR2 reads SVGIG (reference sequence). The CDR3 sequence is 12 residues long. V dropped 1 base and J dropped 9 bases, with 12 bases sitting between them. The CDR3 region has the DNA TGTGCCTGGAGTGGCAGCGGGACTCAAGCTTTCTTT. Translated: CAWSGSGTQAFF.

The CDR3 nucleotides are TGTGCCAGCTCACCACCCACAACGGGTGGTTACACCTTC. It yields the protein CASSPPTTGGYTF. The chain couples TRBV18 to TRBJ1-2, with D uncertain. V was trimmed by 0 bases and J by 11 bases, leaving 13 bases between them. The CDR3 runs 13 residues. CDR1 KGHSH and CDR2 LQKENI come from the germline V gene.

The gene calls are TRBV7-9 and TRBJ2-1, with D unclear. V was cut by 2 bases and J by 6 bases, with 8 bases left in between. CDR3 length: 13 residues. Germline CDR1 SEHNR, CDR2 FQNEAQ (reference sequence). The CDR3 nucleotides read TGTGCCAGCAGCTTAACATCGTCCAATGAGCAGTTCTTC. Translating gives CASSLTSSNEQFF.

This rearrangement joins TRBV6-1 to TRBJ1-4, with TRBD1 as a possible D gene (5 bases). Germline lookup yields CDR1 MNHNS and CDR2 SASEGT. Between the trimmed V and J ends, which lost 2 bases and 7 bases, there was a span of 11 bases. The CDR3 has 14 amino acids. DNA of the CDR3: TGTGCCAGCAGTGAAAATCAAAGGGGTGAAAAACTGTTTTTT. Protein product: CASSENQRGEKLFF.

This clone turned up a few times. The chain recombines TRBV7-9 with TRBJ1-1; weak D call: TRBD1 (5 bases). The CDR3 runs 13 residues. The V end lost 5 bases, the J end lost 4 bases, and 11 bases lay between the germline ends. Per the germline V gene, CDR1 is SEHNR and CDR2 is FQNEAQ (reference sequence). CDR3: CASSPSQGTEAFF. CDR3 bases: TGTGCCAGCAGCCCTTCGCAGGGCACTGAAGCTTTCTTT.